This T cell receptor (beta chain) is from a study of OX40 agonist ivuxolimab in advanced cancers. Study-level information: Patients received the agonistic anti-OX40 (CD134) antibody ivuxolimab. Subjects had a mean age of around 60 years, with a range of roughly 20 to 80; roughly 83% were male.

Clones were read by immunoSEQ multiplex PCR, and TCRdb kept only the in-frame ones, dropping some. In the table there are more than 95,000 clones, more than 85% of which are singletons. Trimming at V came to 0 bases and at J to 11 bases, leaving 8 bases not matched to a gene. Germline V gene data show CDR1 as SGHRS and CDR2 as YFSETQ. The CDR3 covers 14 residues. This chain connects TRBV5-1 to TRBJ2-1, with 7 bases identical to TRBD1. Here the sequenced sample was CD4+ or CD8+ T cells sorted from blood, taken in a trial of the OX40 agonist ivuxolimab. This receptor was identified in an adult with an advanced solid tumor such as melanoma, head and neck, liver or kidney cancer. As DNA, the CDR3 is TGCGCCAGCAGCTTGGGCACAGGGGCTAAACAGCAGTTCTTC. Protein product: CASSLGTGAKQQFF. Using reference TRBV5-1 and TRBJ2-1 for the parts outside the CDR3, the full variable domain is KAGVTQTPRYLIKTRGQQVTLSCSPISGHRSVSWYQQTPGQGLQFLFEYFSETQRNKGNFPGRFSGRQFSNSRSEMNVSTLELGDSALYLCASSLGTGAKQQFFGPGTRLTVL.